A selection of T cell receptor beta chains follows, all from one sample in a study of blood T cell repertoires in COVID-19. Sequencing was performed with immunoSEQ multiplex PCR; in TCRdb, only in-frame clones are kept and a portion is missing. The sample carries some 250,000 clones, 70% to 85% recorded once. The specimen was peripheral blood. These receptors came from an elderly woman with acute or convalescent COVID-19. Both conserved end residues are part of each CDR3. D genes are given only for firm matches. Size is stated for part of the rows, as once, few or many counts, or as a class when the clone is expanded.

V: TRBV7-9
size: .
J: TRBJ2-1
D: TRBD2
length: 17
DNA: TGTGCCAGCAGATCAGGAACTAGCGGGGGGGCCTACAATGAGCAGTTCTTC
CDR3: CASRSGTSGGAYNEQFF

V: TRBV2
size: .
J: TRBJ1-4
D: .
length: 15
DNA: TGTGCCAGCCTTGGACATCCTACAACTAATGAAAAACTGTTTTTT
CDR3: CASLGHPTTNEKLFF

V: TRBV2
size: .
J: TRBJ1-5
D: .
length: 13
DNA: TGTGCCAGCAAAGAGAGAAGAAATCAGCCCCAGCATTTT
CDR3: CASKERRNQPQHF

V: TRBV9
size: .
J: TRBJ1-5
D: TRBD1
length: 14
DNA: TGTGCCAGCAGCGGGGGGACAGGCAATCAGCCCCAGCATTTT
CDR3: CASSGGTGNQPQHF

V: TRBV10-1
size: .
J: TRBJ1-1
D: .
length: 13
DNA: TGCGCCAGCAGTGAGTCTAATAGGGGGAAAGCTTTCTTT
CDR3: CASSESNRGKAFF

V: TRBV30
size: .
J: TRBJ2-6
D: .
length: 15
DNA: TGTGCCTGGAGTAGAACAGCCTCTGGGGCCAACGTCCTGACTTTC
CDR3: CAWSRTASGANVLTF

V: TRBV28
size: .
J: TRBJ1-4
D: .
length: 15
DNA: TGTGCCAGCAGTTCCCTACAGGGTACTAATGAAAAACTGTTTTTT
CDR3: CASSSLQGTNEKLFF

V: TRBV4-1
size: .
J: TRBJ1-5
D: .
length: 13
DNA: TGCGCCAGCAGCCAAGATGAGGGCATATCCCCGGATTTT
CDR3: CASSQDEGISPDF

V: TRBV5-8
size: .
J: TRBJ1-2
D: .
length: 15
DNA: TGTGCCAGCGGGGAGTACGGGACACAACCCTATGGCTACACCTTC
CDR3: CASGEYGTQPYGYTF

V: TRBV7-2
size: once
J: TRBJ1-3
D: .
length: 13
DNA: TGTGCCAGCAGCGTCGGTTTTATAGACACCATATATTTT
CDR3: CASSVGFIDTIYF

V: TRBV2
size: .
J: TRBJ2-7
D: .
length: 15
DNA: TGTGCCAGCAGTGAAGGGGACACCTTCTCCTACGAGCAGTACTTC
CDR3: CASSEGDTFSYEQYF